One and the same sample provided the 7 T cell receptor beta chains below, sequenced in a study of cytomegalovirus exposure and HLA in healthy donors. The PCR made use of 60 Vbeta and 13 Jbeta primers. Here immunoSEQ multiplex PCR was the method, and the copy in TCRdb shows in-frame clones only, minus some. The sample contains about 60,000 clones, about two thirds of which appear only once. What was sequenced was PBMCs. These receptors all come from a woman aged 55-70 years in good health and CMV-seropositive.

The CDR3: CASSSPRSGYEQYF. The CDR3 region has the DNA TGTGCCAGCAGCTCCCCCCGGTCGGGCTACGAGCAGTACTTC. This chain uses TRBV11-2 with TRBJ2-7; D is uncertain. V lost 4 bases and J lost 3, with 13 bases in between. The CDR3 contains 14 residues. Germline CDR1 SGHAT, CDR2 FQNNGV.

This clone occurred a few times. The chain employs TRBV28 and TRBJ2-7, with 8 bases identical to TRBD1. Germline V gives CDR1 MDHEN, CDR2 SYDVKM. The CDR3 consists of 14 residues. V lost 1 base and J lost 8; bases outside the gene matches: 7. CDR3 in amino acids: CASSLSRTGRKQYF. In DNA, the CDR3 is TGTGCCAGCAGTTTATCGAGGACAGGGAGGAAGCAGTACTTC.

The rearrangement uses TRBV6-5 and TRBJ1-1; tentative D call: TRBD1 (6 bases). The CDR3 is 16 residues long. The ends were cut back, 0 bases at V and 6 bases at J, with 17 bases in the middle. Germline V gene lookup returns CDR1 MNHEY and CDR2 SVGAGI. The CDR3 nucleotides are TGTGCCAGCAGTTACTCGACGGCGGGGGCCCGCGCTGAAGCTTTCTTT. It codes for CASSYSTAGARAEAFF.

J is TRBJ2-5 and V is TRBV15; D might be TRBD1 (5 bases). Trimming cost V 6 bases and J 7 bases, with 21 bases left between them. This CDR3 spans 15 amino acids. CDR1 and CDR2 (germline): LNHNV, YYDKDF (reference sequence). CDR3 amino acids: CATSDPRQGLSTQYF. CDR3 coding DNA: TGTGCCACCAGTGATCCCCGGCAGGGATTATCGACCCAGTACTTC.

The rearrangement links TRBV5-1 to TRBJ2-3; 9 bases line up with TRBD2. Looked up from germline, CDR1 is SGHRS and CDR2 is YFSETQ. V lost 0 bases, J lost 2 bases, and 4 bases stayed unmatched. The CDR3 covers 16 residues. DNA of the CDR3: TGCGCCAGCAGCTTGGGGACTAGCGTTTACACAGATACGCAGTATTTT. Its protein product is CASSLGTSVYTDTQYF.

The genes are TRBV7-2 and TRBJ1-1; D is unresolved. Germline V gene data show CDR1 as SGHTA and CDR2 as FQGNSA. The CDR3 is 12 residues long. V was trimmed by 3 bases and J by 3 bases, leaving 5 bases between them. The CDR3: CASSFPYTEAFF. CDR3 in DNA: TGTGCCAGCAGCTTTCCTTACACTGAAGCTTTCTTT. Looking up the rest from reference TRBV7-2 and TRBJ1-1 gives the full variable domain: GAGVSQSPSNKVTEKGKDVELRCDPISGHTALYWYRQSLGQGLEFLIYFQGNSAPDKSGLPSDRFSAERTGGSVSTLTIQRTQQEDSAVYLCASSFPYTEAFFGQGTRLTVV.

The V and J genes are TRBV7-2 and TRBJ1-1, with TRBD1 as a possible D gene (6 bases). The germline gives CDR1 SGHTA, CDR2 FQGNSA. V lost 4 bases and J 8 bases, leaving 23 bases between the germline ends. The CDR3 runs to 16 residues. The CDR3 region is CASSSGGGAALPEAFF. Written as DNA, the CDR3 is TGTGCCAGCAGCTCCGGTGGGGGGGCCGCACTTCCCGAAGCTTTCTTT.